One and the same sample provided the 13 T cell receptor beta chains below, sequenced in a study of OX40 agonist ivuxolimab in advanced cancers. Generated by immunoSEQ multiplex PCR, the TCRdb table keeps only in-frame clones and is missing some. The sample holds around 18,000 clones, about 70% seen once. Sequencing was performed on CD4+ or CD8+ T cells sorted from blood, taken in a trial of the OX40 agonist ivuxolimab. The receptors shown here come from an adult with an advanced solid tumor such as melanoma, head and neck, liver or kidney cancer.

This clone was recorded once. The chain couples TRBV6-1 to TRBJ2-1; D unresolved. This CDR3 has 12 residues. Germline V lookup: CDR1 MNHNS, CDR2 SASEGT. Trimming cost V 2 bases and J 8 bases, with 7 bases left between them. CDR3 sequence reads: CASSENSYEQFF. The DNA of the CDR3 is TGTGCCAGCAGTGAAAATTCGTATGAGCAGTTCTTC.

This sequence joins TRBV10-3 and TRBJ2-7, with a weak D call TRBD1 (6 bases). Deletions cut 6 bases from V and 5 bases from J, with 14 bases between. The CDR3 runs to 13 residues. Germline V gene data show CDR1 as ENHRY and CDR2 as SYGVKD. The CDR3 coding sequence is TGTGCCATCAGCAGAACAGGGCTCCACGAGCAGTACTTC. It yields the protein CAISRTGLHEQYF.

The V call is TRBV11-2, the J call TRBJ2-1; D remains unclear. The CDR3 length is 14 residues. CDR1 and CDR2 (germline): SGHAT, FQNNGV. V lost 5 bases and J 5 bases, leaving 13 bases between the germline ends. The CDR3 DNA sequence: TGTGCCAGCAGCCCCCACAACGGTAACAATGAGCAGTTCTTC. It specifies CASSPHNGNNEQFF.

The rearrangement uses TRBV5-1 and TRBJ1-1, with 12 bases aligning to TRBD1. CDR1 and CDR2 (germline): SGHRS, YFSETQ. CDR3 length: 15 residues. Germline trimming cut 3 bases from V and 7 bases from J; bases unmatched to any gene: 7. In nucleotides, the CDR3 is TGCGCCAGCAGCTCTGCGGGACAGGGGGCTGGTGAAGCTTTCTTT. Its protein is CASSSAGQGAGEAFF.

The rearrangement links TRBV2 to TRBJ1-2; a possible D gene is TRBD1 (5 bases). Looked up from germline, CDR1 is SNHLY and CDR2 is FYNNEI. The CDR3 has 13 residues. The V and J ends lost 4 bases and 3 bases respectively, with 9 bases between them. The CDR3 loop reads CASSVGAYYGYTF. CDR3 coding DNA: TGTGCCAGCAGTGTTGGGGCCTACTATGGCTACACCTTC. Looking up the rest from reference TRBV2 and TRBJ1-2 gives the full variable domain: EPEVTQTPSHQVTQMGQEVILRCVPISNHLYFYWYRQILGQKVEFLVSFYNNEISEKSEIFDDQFSVERPDGSNFTLKIRSTKLEDSAMYFCASSVGAYYGYTFGSGTRLTVV.

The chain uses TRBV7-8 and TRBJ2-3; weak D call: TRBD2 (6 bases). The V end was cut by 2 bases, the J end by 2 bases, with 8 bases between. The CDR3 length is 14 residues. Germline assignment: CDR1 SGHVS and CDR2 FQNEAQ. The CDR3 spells CASSLPGATDTQYF. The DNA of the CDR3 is TGTGCCAGCAGCTTACCGGGAGCCACAGATACGCAGTATTTT.

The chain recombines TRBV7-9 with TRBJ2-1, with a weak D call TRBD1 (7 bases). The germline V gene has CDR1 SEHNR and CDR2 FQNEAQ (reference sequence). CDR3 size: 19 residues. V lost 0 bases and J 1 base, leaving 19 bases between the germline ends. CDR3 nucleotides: TGTGCCAGCAGCTTAGCGGGGACTCCAGACAGGGTGTCCTACAATGAGCAGTTCTTC. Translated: CASSLAGTPDRVSYNEQFF.

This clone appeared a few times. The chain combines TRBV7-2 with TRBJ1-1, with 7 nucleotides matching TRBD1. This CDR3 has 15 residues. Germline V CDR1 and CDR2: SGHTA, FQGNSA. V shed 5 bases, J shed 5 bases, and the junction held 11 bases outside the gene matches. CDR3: CASSLVTGSGTEAFF. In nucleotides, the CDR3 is TGTGCCAGCAGCCTGGTGACAGGGTCGGGAACTGAAGCTTTCTTT.

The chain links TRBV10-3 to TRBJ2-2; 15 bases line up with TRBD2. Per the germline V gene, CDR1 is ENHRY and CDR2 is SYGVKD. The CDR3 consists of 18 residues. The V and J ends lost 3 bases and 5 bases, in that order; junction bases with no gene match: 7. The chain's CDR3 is CAISDPGLAGGRTGELFF. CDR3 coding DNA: TGTGCCATCAGTGACCCGGGACTAGCGGGAGGCCGGACCGGGGAGCTGTTTTTT.

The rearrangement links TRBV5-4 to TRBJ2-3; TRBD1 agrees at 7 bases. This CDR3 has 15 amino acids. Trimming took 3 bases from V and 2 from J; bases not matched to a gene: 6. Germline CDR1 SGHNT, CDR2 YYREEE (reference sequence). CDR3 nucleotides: TGTGCCAGCAGCTGGGGGACAGAAGTCACAGATACGCAGTATTTT. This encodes CASSWGTEVTDTQYF.

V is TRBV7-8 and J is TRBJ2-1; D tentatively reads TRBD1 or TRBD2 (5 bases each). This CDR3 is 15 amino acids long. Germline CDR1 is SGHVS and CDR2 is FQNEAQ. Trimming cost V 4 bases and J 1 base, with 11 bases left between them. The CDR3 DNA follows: TGTGCCAGCAGCTGGGGGTCTCGGTCCTACAATGAGCAGTTCTTC. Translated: CASSWGSRSYNEQFF.

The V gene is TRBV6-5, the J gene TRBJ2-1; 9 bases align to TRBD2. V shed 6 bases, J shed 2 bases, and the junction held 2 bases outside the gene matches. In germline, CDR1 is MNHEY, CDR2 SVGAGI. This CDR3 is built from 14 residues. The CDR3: CASRRTSAYNEQFF. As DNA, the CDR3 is TGTGCCAGCAGGCGGACTAGCGCCTACAATGAGCAGTTCTTC.

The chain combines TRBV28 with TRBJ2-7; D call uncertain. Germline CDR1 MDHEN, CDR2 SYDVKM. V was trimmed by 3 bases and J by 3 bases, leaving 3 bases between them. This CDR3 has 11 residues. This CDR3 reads CASSFYYEQYF. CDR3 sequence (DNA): TGTGCCAGCAGTTTCTACTACGAGCAGTACTTC. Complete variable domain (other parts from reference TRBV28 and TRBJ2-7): DVKVTQSSRYLVKRTGEKVFLECVQDMDHENMFWYRQDPGLGLRLIYFSYDVKMKEKGDIPEGYSVSREKKERFSLILESASTNQTSMYLCASSFYYEQYFGPGTRLTVT.